This T cell receptor (beta chain) was recovered during a study of T-cell reconstitution after alpha-beta-depleted transplantation in children. The authors prepared the TCRbeta library with unique molecular identifiers. Via MiXCR, TCRdb re-called the PCR reads, giving one row per CDR3 protein. The profile covers 190,000 or so distinct CDR3 sequences, with more than 12% appearing a single time and approximately 13% taken by the ten largest. This CDR3 has 13 amino acids. Germline V gene lookup returns CDR1 SGHRS and CDR2 YFSETQ. The V end lost 4 bases, the J end lost 5 bases, and 10 bases lay between the germline ends. This clonotype was observed at least ten times.

The source of this sequence is a human donor who donated a stem cell graft to a child with acute lymphoblastic leukemia. Sample: PBMCs from the stem cell graft donor, taken from the stem cell graft. The V gene is TRBV5-1, the J gene TRBJ2-1, with D perhaps given as TRBD1 or TRBD2 (5 bases each). CDR3 in DNA: TGCGCCAGCAGCCGGGACGATGACAATGAGCAGTTCTTC. It is translated as CASSRDDDNEQFF. The whole variable domain, filled in from reference TRBV5-1 and TRBJ2-1, reads KAGVTQTPRYLIKTRGQQVTLSCSPISGHRSVSWYQQTPGQGLQFLFEYFSETQRNKGNFPGRFSGRQFSNSRSEMNVSTLELGDSALYLCASSRDDDNEQFFGPGTRLTVL.